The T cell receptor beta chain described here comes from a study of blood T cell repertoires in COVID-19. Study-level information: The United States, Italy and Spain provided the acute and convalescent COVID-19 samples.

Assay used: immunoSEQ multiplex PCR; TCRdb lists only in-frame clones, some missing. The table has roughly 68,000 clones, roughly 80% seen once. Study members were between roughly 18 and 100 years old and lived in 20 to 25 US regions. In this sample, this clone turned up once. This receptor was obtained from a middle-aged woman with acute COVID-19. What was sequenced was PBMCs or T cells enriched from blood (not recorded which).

This CDR3 reads CASSKGSSNQPQHF. CDR3 in DNA: TGTGCCAGTAGTAAGGGGTCTAGCAATCAGCCCCAGCATTTT. The chain couples TRBV19 to TRBJ1-5, with TRBD1 as a possible D gene (5 bases). This CDR3 comprises 14 residues. The V end lost 4 bases, the J end lost 0 bases, and 7 bases lay between the germline ends. The germline gives CDR1 LNHDA, CDR2 SQIVND (reference sequence).